This TCR beta chain was identified in a study of T cell repertoires in cytomegalovirus infection. For the study at large: Signatures in public TCR beta sequences pointed to both CMV infection and matching HLA type.

TCRdb called the reads again in MiXCR, with one record for every CDR3 protein. This table holds around 900,000 distinct CDR3 sequences, approximately 31% found once. This clonotype showed up just a few times. Its antigen is unknown. Findings and caveats of the study: Clonotype analysis showed dominance of the ex vivo response by HLA-C-restricted CMV-specific TCR beta clonotypes.

V was clipped by 4 bases and J by 5 bases; unmatched bases: 7. CDR1 and CDR2 from the germline V gene are MNHNS and SASEGT. The CDR3 is 15 amino acids. The TCR was taken from a human donor in good health (CMV status not recorded). Some clones in this sample may be carry-over from other donors' samples. The starting material was cultured CD8+ T cells from PBMCs, obtained from culture after CMV antigen stimulation. This chain links TRBV6-1 with TRBJ1-5, with 8 bases aligning to TRBD1. CDR3 region: CASSGRDRSHQPQHF. As DNA, the CDR3 is TGTGCCAGCAGTGGCCGGGACAGGAGTCATCAGCCCCAGCATTTT.